These T cell receptor beta chains were read from a single sample in a study of T cells after posttransplantation cyclophosphamide. Some clones are missing from TCRdb's copy, which holds only in-frame ones; the method was immunoSEQ multiplex PCR. Among tens of thousands of clones listed, approximately 70% were seen once. Sequenced input: memory CD4+ T cells sorted from PBMCs. The receptors were sampled from a woman aged 60-75 years in good health, CMV-negative, and a related stem cell transplant donor. The CDR3 runs from the conserved cysteine through the conserved F or W. The D gene is left open where the match is weak. The listing skips clone size in some rows; elsewhere it reads once, few, many or a size class.

>TRBJ1-1|.|16|TRBV5-4|.
TGTGCCAGCAGCTTGGCGTCGGGACTCCAGAACACTGAAGCTTTCTTT
CASSLASGLQNTEAFF
>TRBJ2-3|TRBD2|15|TRBV4-1|.
TGCGCCAGCAGCCAAGATTACCGGGGGGGGATCACGCAGTATTTT
CASSQDYRGGITQYF
>TRBJ2-1|.|15|TRBV29-1|.
TGCAGCCTCGGGTTCGGTCAAAGCTCCTACAATGAGCAGTTCTTC
CSLGFGQSSYNEQFF
>TRBJ2-6|.|16|TRBV19|.
TGTGCCAGTTCTGAGGTTTTCAACTCTGGGGCCAACGTCCTGACTTTC
CASSEVFNSGANVLTF
>TRBJ1-1|.|11|TRBV29-1|once
TGCAGCGTTGTGAAACAGGCTGAAGCTTTCTTT
CSVVKQAEAFF
>TRBJ2-2|.|15|TRBV9|.
TGTGCCAGCAGCGTAGAACTACAGAACACCGGGGAGCTGTTTTTT
CASSVELQNTGELFF
>TRBJ2-7|TRBD1|13|TRBV6-1|.
TGTGCCAGCAGTGCCAGACAGGGAAGCGAGCAGTACTTC
CASSARQGSEQYF
>TRBJ1-2|TRBD1|17|TRBV11-2|.
TGTGCCAGCAGCTTAGATCTGGGACAGGGGAGAGCTGCTGGCTACACCTTC
CASSLDLGQGRAAGYTF
>TRBJ2-1|TRBD2|15|TRBV14|.
TGTGCCAGCAGCCAACAGGGAGGGTCCTACAATGAGCAGTTCTTC
CASSQQGGSYNEQFF
>TRBJ1-1|.|14|TRBV10-3|.
TGTGCCATCAGAGGGCGGGAGACGGGGACTGAAGCTTTCTTT
CAIRGRETGTEAFF
>TRBJ2-5|TRBD2|16|TRBV5-1|.
TGCGCCAGCAGCATCGGACTAGCGGGGCCGTGGGAGACCCAGTACTTC
CASSIGLAGPWETQYF
>TRBJ2-1|TRBD1|16|TRBV5-1|.
TGCGCCAGCAGCCTGGTGGGACAGGGGGCTCCCAATGAGCAGTTCTTC
CASSLVGQGAPNEQFF
>TRBJ1-6|.|17|TRBV5-1|few
TGCGCCAGCAGTAGTAGAGCAACTCCTGAGAGTAATTCACCCCTCCACTTT
CASSSRATPESNSPLHF
>TRBJ2-5|TRBD2|18|TRBV29-1|few
TGCAGCGTTGTCGGGACTAGCGGGAGTTCAGGCCGTGGAGAGACCCAGTACTTC
CSVVGTSGSSGRGETQYF
>TRBJ1-1|.|12|TRBV7-2|.
TGTGCCAGCAGCTTAGGGTGGGGGGTAGCTTTCTTT
CASSLGWGVAFF
>TRBJ1-4|TRBD1|16|TRBV5-6|.
TGTGCCAGCAGCTTAACCGGGACAGGGGAGGGTGAAAAACTGTTTTTT
CASSLTGTGEGEKLFF
>TRBJ2-7|TRBD1|14|TRBV5-1|.
TGCGCCAGCAGCTGGACAGGGGAATCCTACGAGCAGTACTTC
CASSWTGESYEQYF
>TRBJ1-1|TRBD1|12|TRBV7-8|.
TGTGCCAGCAGCCGGACAGGGAATGAAGCTTTCTTT
CASSRTGNEAFF
>TRBJ1-2|.|10|TRBV2|.
TGTGCCAGCGGATCCGGGTCCCGCACCTTC
CASGSGSRTF
>TRBJ2-3|TRBD2|16|TRBV9|.
TGTGCCAGCAGCCCCCATAGCGGGAGGGCCACAGATACGCAGTATTTT
CASSPHSGRATDTQYF
>TRBJ1-5|.|13|TRBV5-6|.
TGTGCCAGCAGCCGACGGGGAAATCAGCCCCAGCATTTT
CASSRRGNQPQHF
>TRBJ2-3|TRBD2|17|TRBV5-1|.
TGCGCCAGCAGCCTGGGGACTAGCGGGGGGCTTACAGATACGCAGTATTTT
CASSLGTSGGLTDTQYF
>TRBJ2-3|.|17|TRBV28|.
TGTGCCAGCAGTAAAAATAGGGGTGGAGGTCTAGGGGGTACGCAGTATTTT
CASSKNRGGGLGGTQYF
>TRBJ2-1|.|15|TRBV7-2|.
TGTGCCAGCAGCTCGCCTAAGCGAGCGGTACGTGAGCAGTTCTTC
CASSSPKRAVREQFF
>TRBJ2-7|.|13|TRBV29-1|.
TGCAGCGTTGGACAGTGGAGCTCCTACGAGCAGTACTTC
CSVGQWSSYEQYF
>TRBJ2-7|TRBD1|14|TRBV5-1|.
TGCGCCAGCGCACCAGGGGGCGTTACCTACGAGCAGTACTTC
CASAPGGVTYEQYF
>TRBJ2-1|.|15|TRBV5-8|few
TGTGCCAGCAGCTTGGGACTCTCCGGCTACAATGAGCAGTTCTTC
CASSLGLSGYNEQFF
>TRBJ1-4|TRBD1|16|TRBV7-9|few
TGTGCCAGCAGCCCGACCGGGACAGCAACTAATGAAAAACTGTTTTTT
CASSPTGTATNEKLFF
>TRBJ1-5|TRBD1|15|TRBV2|.
TGTGCCAGCAACGGAGAACAGGGGGCCAATCAGCCCCAGCATTTT
CASNGEQGANQPQHF
>TRBJ1-2|.|10|TRBV28|few
TGTGCCAGCAGCCAAGAGGGCTACACCTTC
CASSQEGYTF
>TRBJ2-7|.|12|TRBV29-1|.
TGCAGCGTTCTGCTCACCCCGGACGAGCAGTACTTC
CSVLLTPDEQYF
>TRBJ1-2|.|15|TRBV7-4|.
TGTGCCAGCAGCACTGGACAGTTGCGAAACTATGGCTACACCTTC
CASSTGQLRNYGYTF
>TRBJ2-7|TRBD2|18|TRBV4-1|.
TGCGCCAGCAGCCAAGATCTCTTCAGCCTAGCGGGAGTTGGGGAGCAGTACTTC
CASSQDLFSLAGVGEQYF
>TRBJ2-2|.|14|TRBV27|few
TGTGCCAGCAGTCCATCCACAGGGTTTGAGGAGCTGTTTTTT
CASSPSTGFEELFF
>TRBJ2-6|.|15|TRBV5-1|few
TGCGCCAGCAGCTTGGCGTTCTCTGGGGCCAACGTCCTGACTTTC
CASSLAFSGANVLTF
>TRBJ2-7|.|14|TRBV7-2|.
TGTGCCAGCAGCTTAGCGGGAGTCGTCTACGAGCAGTACTTC
CASSLAGVVYEQYF
>TRBJ2-3|TRBD2|15|TRBV6-6|.
TGTGCCAGCAGTACCGGGGGGTCTGGGCCAGATACGCAGTATTTT
CASSTGGSGPDTQYF